The 22 T cell receptor beta chains given below trace back to one sample, sequenced in a study of Graves' ophthalmopathy and Graves' hyperthyroidism. Transcripts of RNA were the source for amplifying TCR beta CDR3 regions. The first round was an RT-PCR with HTBI primers, and the second round was a multiplex PCR. Each CDR3 protein gets one entry after TCRdb re-called the multiplex PCR reads with MiXCR. This sample has over a million distinct CDR3 sequences, with 35% to 40% found just once. Sequenced: peripheral blood or thyroid tissue (not recorded which). Receptor source: an adult man with Graves' hyperthyroidism.

This clonotype was seen a few times. The rearrangement links TRBV5-1 to TRBJ1-4; a weak D match, TRBD1 (5 bases). There are 14 residues in the CDR3. V was trimmed by 5 bases and J by 6 bases, leaving 14 bases between them. Germline CDR1 reads SGHRS; CDR2 reads YFSETQ. The CDR3 bases are TGCGCCAGCAGTACCGGGGGAGGTTATGAAAAACTGTTTTTT. Amino acids: CASSTGGGYEKLFF.

There are many counts of this clonotype. The genes are TRBV14 and TRBJ2-6, with a weak D call TRBD1 (6 bases). Trimming cost V 6 bases and J 0 bases, with 15 bases left between them. There are 17 residues in the CDR3. CDR1 SGHDN and CDR2 FVKESK come from the germline V gene. The CDR3 DNA reads as TGTGCCAGCAGTTACAACAGGGCGAGCTCTGGGGCCAACGTCCTGACTTTC. Protein: CASSYNRASSGANVLTF.

This clonotype has just a few counts. The rearrangement joins TRBV19 to TRBJ2-2; 12 bases agree with TRBD2. The CDR3 runs to 18 residues. Germline CDR1 reads LNHDA; CDR2 reads SQIVND (reference sequence). Trimming at V came to 3 bases and at J to 1 base, leaving 6 bases not matched to a gene. The CDR3 loop is CASSIRGLAGRNTGELFF. CDR3 sequence (DNA): TGTGCCAGTAGTATCAGAGGACTAGCGGGAAGGAACACCGGGGAGCTGTTTTTT.

This clonotype was observed at least ten times. The gene calls are TRBV2 and TRBJ2-7; possible D gene TRBD2, 5 bases. This CDR3 is built from 14 residues. Trimming pared 6 bases from V and 4 bases from J, leaving 16 bases between. Per the germline V gene, CDR1 is SNHLY and CDR2 is FYNNEI. CDR3 loop: CASRSGGGLYEQYF. The CDR3 nucleotides are TGTGCCAGCAGGAGCGGAGGCGGCCTATACGAGCAGTACTTC.

The rearrangement links TRBV7-2 to TRBJ1-2; a possible D gene is TRBD1 (5 bases). The CDR3 has 16 residues. Germline V gives CDR1 SGHTA, CDR2 FQGNSA. V was trimmed by 5 bases and J by 5 bases, leaving 21 bases between them. The CDR3 DNA is TGTGCCAGCAGCCAAGGCCAGCGGGGGGGGGTATATGGCTACACCTTC. Its translation is CASSQGQRGGVYGYTF.

This clonotype was counted at least ten times. V usage is TRBV7-9 and J usage is TRBJ1-2; the D gene is possibly TRBD1 (6 bases). Germline CDR1 SEHNR, CDR2 FQNEAQ (reference sequence). This CDR3 is 16 amino acids long. The V end was cut by 5 bases, the J end by 2 bases, with 18 bases between. The CDR3, as DNA: TGTGCCAGCAGCCCTAAGGGGACACAGGGCAACTATGGCTACACCTTC. Amino acid sequence: CASSPKGTQGNYGYTF. Drawing the rest from reference TRBV7-9 and TRBJ1-2, the complete variable domain is DTGVSQNPRHKITKRGQNVTFRCDPISEHNRLYWYRQTLGQGPEFLTYFQNEAQLEKSRLLSDRFSAERPKGSFSTLEIQRTEQGDSAMYLCASSPKGTQGNYGYTFGSGTRLTVV.

The chain carries TRBV20-1 and TRBJ1-6; perhaps TRBD1 as D (5 bases). This CDR3 contains 16 residues. The ends were cut back, 2 bases at V and 0 bases at J, with 11 bases in the middle. Per the germline V gene, CDR1 is DFQATT and CDR2 is SNEGSKA (reference sequence). For the CDR3, the DNA is TGCAGTGCTAGAAGGGACCGCTTCTCCTATAATTCACCCCTCCACTTT. This translates into CSARRDRFSYNSPLHF.

There are many counts of this clonotype. The chain combines TRBV15 with TRBJ1-5; no clear D. Looked up from germline, CDR1 is LNHNV and CDR2 is YYDKDF (reference sequence). Trimming left V 0 bases short and J 5 bases short, with 8 bases between. The CDR3 is 14 residues long. For the CDR3, the DNA is TGTGCCACCAGCAGAGATACAGTGGATCAGCCCCAGCATTTT. Its protein is CATSRDTVDQPQHF.

The CDR3 DNA reads TGTGCCAGCAGTGCTAGACAAGCGCGGTTTGTCGGGTTTTACGAGCAGTACTTC. It specifies CASSARQARFVGFYEQYF. The chain carries TRBV2 and TRBJ2-7; D unresolved. The CDR3 has 18 residues. Trimming took 4 bases from V and 4 from J, leaving 26 bases between them. Germline lookup yields CDR1 SNHLY and CDR2 FYNNEI.

The V call is TRBV10-3, the J call TRBJ2-5, with 9 bases identical to TRBD2. This CDR3 is 14 amino acids long. Trimming at V came to 7 bases and at J to 4 bases, leaving 7 bases not matched to a gene. Germline assignment: CDR1 ENHRY and CDR2 SYGVKD. The CDR3 DNA follows: TGTGCCATCAATCAACTAGCGGGCCTAGAGACCCAGTACTTC. As protein: CAINQLAGLETQYF.

The table lists this clonotype with a few counts. The genes are TRBV5-1 and TRBJ1-1; TRBD1 might be the D (5 bases). Trimming shortened V by 0 bases and J by 1 base, and 13 bases separated the two germline ends. Germline V gene sequence: CDR1 SGHRS, CDR2 YFSETQ. This CDR3 region has 16 residues. The CDR3 nucleotides are TGCGCCAGCAGCTTGGGGCCGGGACGGCCGAACACTGAAGCTTTCTTT. Protein sequence: CASSLGPGRPNTEAFF.

This clonotype was seen repeatedly, ten times or more. The chain carries TRBV2 and TRBJ1-4; 8 bases map to TRBD1. The germline V gene has CDR1 SNHLY and CDR2 FYNNEI. V lost 6 bases and J lost 8; bases outside the gene matches: 8. The CDR3 sequence is 14 residues long. Here the CDR3 reads CASRTDRVLEKLFF. The CDR3 DNA reads TGTGCCAGCAGGACGGACAGGGTTCTCGAAAAACTGTTTTTT.

The rearrangement links TRBV15 to TRBJ2-7; D possibly corresponds to TRBD1 (5 bases). CDR3 size: 16 residues. Germline V gene lookup returns CDR1 LNHNV and CDR2 YYDKDF (reference sequence). V lost 10 bases, J lost 2 bases, and 24 bases lay in between. CDR3 amino acids: CASSPMPAGLTYEQYF. The CDR3 DNA follows: TGTGCCAGCAGTCCCATGCCCGCAGGGTTAACCTACGAGCAGTACTTC.

This clonotype was recorded at least ten times. The rearrangement joins TRBV29-1 to TRBJ2-5; the match to TRBD2 covers 10 bases. The germline V gene encodes CDR1 SQVTM and CDR2 ANQGSEA. This CDR3 has 14 amino acids. In DNA form, the CDR3 reads TGCAGTGCCCCAGCGGGAGGGCTCGGATCGGGCCAGTACTTC. This gives the protein CSAPAGGLGSGQYF.

This clonotype showed up just once. The missing conserved phenylalanine or tryptophan at the end of this CDR3 makes a read error likely. The chain joins TRBV20-1 to TRBJ1-1; D unclear. Germline CDR1 reads DFQATT; CDR2 reads SNEGSKA (reference sequence). The CDR3 is 9 residues long. Between the trimmed V and J ends, which lost 3 bases and 10 bases, there was a span of 6 bases. The CDR3 coding sequence is TGCAGTGCTAGTCTTCTAGCTTTCCTT. This codes for CSASLLAFL.

This clonotype was observed at least ten times. The chain is built from TRBV2 and TRBJ1-1, with unresolved D. The germline V gene has CDR1 SNHLY and CDR2 FYNNEI. Deletions cut 8 bases from V and 2 bases from J, with 12 bases between. The CDR3 extends over 13 amino acids. CDR3 residues: CASFRRTNTEAFF. In nucleotides, the CDR3 is TGTGCCAGCTTCAGGAGAACAAACACTGAAGCTTTCTTT. Full variable domain (rest looked up from reference TRBV2 and TRBJ1-1): EPEVTQTPSHQVTQMGQEVILRCVPISNHLYFYWYRQILGQKVEFLVSFYNNEISEKSEIFDDQFSVERPDGSNFTLKIRSTKLEDSAMYFCASFRRTNTEAFFGQGTRLTVV.

This clonotype was detected ten times or more. The rearrangement links TRBV20-1 to TRBJ1-5; 9 nucleotides match TRBD1. Germline V gives CDR1 DFQATT, CDR2 SNEGSKA (reference sequence). The CDR3 is 13 residues long. V lost 5 bases and J lost 7; bases outside the gene matches: 6. The chain's CDR3 is CSAPPGQGQPQHF. The CDR3 nucleotides read TGCAGTGCTCCCCCGGGACAGGGCCAGCCCCAGCATTTT.

The V gene is TRBV18, the J gene TRBJ1-2; a weak D match, TRBD1 (6 bases). The CDR3 is 16 residues long. Trimming left V 6 bases short and J 0 bases short, with 17 bases between. The germline gives CDR1 KGHSH, CDR2 LQKENI. The CDR3: CASSRRDKVSNYGYTF. Here the CDR3 DNA reads TGTGCCAGCTCGCGCCGGGACAAGGTTTCTAACTATGGCTACACCTTC.

In its sample, this clonotype was seen many times. V usage is TRBV7-2 and J usage is TRBJ2-2; weak D call: TRBD1 (6 bases). CDR1 and CDR2 from the germline V gene are SGHTA and FQGNSA. This CDR3 has 12 residues. V shed 5 bases and J shed 8 bases, with 9 bases lying between them. The CDR3 reads CASSHREGELFF. DNA for the CDR3: TGTGCCAGCAGCCACAGGGAGGGGGAGCTGTTTTTT.

The sample holds one count of this clonotype. The chain joins TRBV7-9 to TRBJ2-7, with 10 bases lining up with TRBD2. The CDR3 loop spans 17 amino acids. Germline V lookup: CDR1 SEHNR, CDR2 FQNEAQ (reference sequence). V gave up 3 bases and J gave up 3 bases; unmatched junction bases: 11. The CDR3 DNA is TGTGCCAGCAGCTTTACGACTAGCGGGCAGGGAATCTACGAGCAGTACTTC. This sequence encodes CASSFTTSGQGIYEQYF.

V gene TRBV29-1 combines with J gene TRBJ1-1; unclear D gene. Germline values: CDR1 SQVTM, CDR2 ANQGSEA. This CDR3 spans 15 amino acids. The V and J ends lost 0 bases and 5 bases respectively, with 16 bases between them. CDR3 nucleotides: TGCAGCGTTGAAGAGGATGGTGGGATTTCGACTGAAGCTTTCTTT. As protein: CSVEEDGGISTEAFF.

The chain employs TRBV9 and TRBJ2-7; D not resolved. Trimming pared 0 bases from V and 4 bases from J, leaving 11 bases between. The CDR3 consists of 14 residues. The germline CDR1 and CDR2 sequences are SGDLS and YYNGEE. The CDR3 spells CASSVGQEWYEQYF. CDR3 bases: TGTGCCAGCAGCGTAGGTCAGGAATGGTACGAGCAGTACTTC.